This T cell receptor beta chain was recovered during a study of T cells after yellow fever vaccination. Study-wide points: Clonotypes appearing in both CD4 and CD8 compartments existed, and their share was small. Abundant clonotypes from the bulk population could contaminate FACS-sorted repertoires. Most clones from primary vaccination were detected again post-booster (approximately 96% CD4, 88% CD8).

This clonotype turned up a few times. Its antigen is not known. Germline is not matched at one junction end, which may reflect a read error. A process of 5'RACE template switching, which added a universal primer site and UMIs, was used to make TCR cDNA. TCRdb passed the 5' RACE reads through MiXCR, listing each CDR3 protein once. The repertoire has 200,000 or so distinct CDR3 sequences, roughly 6.8% of them found once; the top ten carry more than 1%. The CDR3 is made up of 13 amino acids. This TCR was recovered from a man aged 30 to 45 who received the YFV17D yellow fever vaccine. This chain connects TRBV12-3 or TRBV12-4 to TRBJ2-1, with D perhaps assigned TRBD1 or TRBD2 (5 bases each). The sample was CD4+ T cells sorted from PBMCs, taken on the day of the yellow fever booster vaccination. The CDR3 sequence: CASSLPPGPPRDF. CDR3 coding DNA: TGTGCCAGCAGTTTACCACCGGGACCTCCTCGTGACTTC.